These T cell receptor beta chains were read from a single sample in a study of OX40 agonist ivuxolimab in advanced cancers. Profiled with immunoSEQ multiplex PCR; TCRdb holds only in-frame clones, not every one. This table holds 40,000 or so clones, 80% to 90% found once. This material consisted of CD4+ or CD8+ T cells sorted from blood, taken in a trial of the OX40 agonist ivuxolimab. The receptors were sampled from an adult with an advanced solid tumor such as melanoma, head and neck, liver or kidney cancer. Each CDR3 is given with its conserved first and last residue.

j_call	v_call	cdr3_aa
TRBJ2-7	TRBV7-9	CASGGQGFTYEQYF
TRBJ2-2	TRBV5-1	CASSFEGHANTGELFF
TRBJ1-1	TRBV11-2	CASSFERGIEAFF
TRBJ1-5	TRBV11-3	CASSLVSGGGGNQPQHF
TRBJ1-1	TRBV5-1	CASSLGHRGPEAFF
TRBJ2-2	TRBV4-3	CASSQGVHTNTGELFF
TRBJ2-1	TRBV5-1	CASSQEPGQGWNEQFF
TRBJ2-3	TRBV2	CASSALAGTDTQYF
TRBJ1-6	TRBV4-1	CASSPYRDSNSPLHF
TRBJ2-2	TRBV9	CASSSRTSGARELFF
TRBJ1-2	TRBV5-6	CASSLAEEGLSYGYTF
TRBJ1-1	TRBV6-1	CASTRQGRDTEAFF
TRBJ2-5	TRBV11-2	CASSSSGLGTSVGETQYF
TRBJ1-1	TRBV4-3	CASSQDIQSRAFF
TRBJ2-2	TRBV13	CASSLGGGGGELFF
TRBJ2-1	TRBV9	CASSSSGDSYNEQFF
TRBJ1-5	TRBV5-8	CASSFAGQTSGSNQPQHF
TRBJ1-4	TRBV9	CASSISDRGNEKLFF
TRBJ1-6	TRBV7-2	CAGGTSGSPLHF
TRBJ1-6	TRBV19	CASSIGTGGRSPLHF
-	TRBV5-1	CASSARTLSGEQYF
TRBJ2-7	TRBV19	CASRGLYEQYF
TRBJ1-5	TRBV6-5	CASRPGVGQPQHF